The 27 T cell receptor beta chains below come from one sample, sequenced in a study of blood T cell repertoires in COVID-19. Repertoires were generated with immunoSEQ multiplex PCR, while TCRdb's copy carries only in-frame clones and drops some. The sample holds around 95,000 clones, 90% seen once. Material: peripheral blood. These receptors were obtained from a man between 45 and 60 years old with acute or convalescent COVID-19.

The chain couples TRBV2 to TRBJ1-2; 9 bases align to TRBD1. This CDR3 contains 13 residues. Germline CDR1 is SNHLY and CDR2 is FYNNEI. The V gene end was trimmed by 6 bases and the J gene end by 8 bases; junction bases not matched to a gene: 7. CDR3 sequence: CASRLQGAPGYTF. In nucleotides, the CDR3 is TGTGCCAGCAGACTACAGGGGGCGCCCGGCTACACCTTC.

This chain connects TRBV3-1 (or the pseudogene TRBV3-2) to TRBJ1-3, with a possible D match to TRBD1 (6 bases). The CDR3 has 13 residues. CDR1 is LGHDT, CDR2 YNNKEL, per germline (reference sequence). The V end was cut by 5 bases, the J end by 2 bases, with 7 bases between. As DNA, the CDR3 is TGTGCCAGCAGCGGGGGCACTGGAAACACCATATATTTT. This gives the protein CASSGGTGNTIYF.

The chain links TRBV5-4 to TRBJ2-5; 10 nucleotides agree with TRBD2. The J segment lost 3 bases and the V segment lost 1 base, leaving 3 bases of the junction unmatched. This CDR3 is built from 15 residues. CDR1 is SGHNT and CDR2 is YYREEE in the germline V gene (reference sequence). The CDR3 protein is CASSLLGLAEETQYF. In DNA, the CDR3 is TGTGCCAGCAGCTTGTTAGGACTAGCGGAAGAGACCCAGTACTTC. The entire variable domain, with the rest obtained from reference TRBV5-4 and TRBJ2-5, is as follows: ETGVTQSPTHLIKTRGQQVTLRCSSQSGHNTVSWYQQALGQGPQFIFQYYREEENGRGNFPPRFSGLQFPNYSSELNVNALELDDSALYLCASSLLGLAEETQYFGPGTRLLVL.

The gene calls are TRBV19 and TRBJ1-2, with TRBD1 as a possible D gene (5 bases). The CDR3 consists of 13 residues. The germline gives CDR1 LNHDA, CDR2 SQIVND (reference sequence). V shed 3 bases and J shed 7 bases, with 12 bases lying between them. CDR3 in amino acids: CASSIEGVLGYTF. CDR3 in DNA: TGTGCCAGTAGTATCGAAGGGGTCCTTGGCTACACCTTC.

The V and J genes are TRBV15 and TRBJ1-2; 10 bases map to TRBD1. Germline values: CDR1 LNHNV, CDR2 YYDKDF (reference sequence). The ends lost 1 base at V and 4 bases at J; junction bases unmatched: 6. The CDR3 covers 16 residues. Here the CDR3 DNA reads TGTGCCACCAGCAGAGCCGGGGACAGGGGCCTCTATGGCTACACCTTC. Translating it yields CATSRAGDRGLYGYTF.

This chain links TRBV7-8 with TRBJ2-1, with TRBD2 matching over 14 bases. The CDR3 length is 16 residues. Germline V lookup: CDR1 SGHVS, CDR2 FQNEAQ. Germline trimming cut 5 bases from V and 9 bases from J; bases unmatched to any gene: 9. CDR3 nucleotide sequence: TGTGCCAGCAGCCACAAGACTAGCGGGAGGGCCCCTGAGCAGTTCTTC. Translated, it gives CASSHKTSGRAPEQFF. Together with reference TRBV7-8 and TRBJ2-1, the CDR3 gives the full variable domain: GAGVSQSPRYKVAKRGQDVALRCDPISGHVSLFWYQQALGQGPEFLTYFQNEAQLDKSGLPSDRFFAERPEGSVSTLKIQRTQQEDSAVYLCASSHKTSGRAPEQFFGPGTRLTVL.

This chain connects TRBV6-5 to TRBJ1-1, with a weak D call TRBD1 (5 bases). From germline, CDR1 is MNHEY and CDR2 SVGAGI. The CDR3 totals 15 residues. V lost 2 bases and J lost 7, with 17 bases in between. The CDR3 here is CASSYGDLVEGEAFF. In DNA form, the CDR3 reads TGTGCCAGCAGTTACGGGGACTTGGTCGAGGGTGAAGCTTTCTTT.

The CDR3 reads CASMKGPPNYGYTF. The CDR3 DNA follows: TGTGCCAGCATGAAGGGGCCACCTAACTATGGCTACACCTTC. This chain uses TRBV6-1 with TRBJ1-2, with a possible D match to TRBD1 (5 bases). In germline, CDR1 is MNHNS, CDR2 SASEGT. Trimming removed 7 bases from V and 0 bases from J, with 12 bases in between. The CDR3 sequence is 14 residues long.

The chain combines TRBV18 with TRBJ1-5; TRBD1 might be the D (5 bases). The CDR3 consists of 14 residues. Germline values: CDR1 KGHSH, CDR2 LQKENI. The V end lost 3 bases, the J end lost 4 bases, and 10 bases lay between the germline ends. CDR3 sequence reads: CASSPEAGNQPQHF. In nucleotides, the CDR3 is TGTGCCAGCTCACCCGAGGCAGGGAATCAGCCCCAGCATTTT.

This sequence joins TRBV2 and TRBJ1-5; 9 nucleotides match TRBD1. CDR3 length: 18 residues. Trimming cost V 5 bases and J 4 bases; bases outside gene matches: 15. Germline V gives CDR1 SNHLY, CDR2 FYNNEI. The CDR3 DNA sequence: TGTGCCAGCAGTCTTACGGCTTCCGGGACAGGGAGGAATCAGCCCCAGCATTTT. It yields the protein CASSLTASGTGRNQPQHF.

The chain joins TRBV24-1 to TRBJ2-3, with 9 positions matching TRBD2. Germline assignment: CDR1 KGHDR and CDR2 SFDVKD. This CDR3 contains 18 residues. Germline trimming cut 4 bases from V and 3 bases from J; bases unmatched to any gene: 13. The chain's CDR3 is CATSDHLSAGGGTDTQYF. For the CDR3, the DNA is TGTGCCACCAGTGACCATCTTTCAGCGGGAGGTGGGACAGATACGCAGTATTTT.

The CDR3 nucleotides read TGTGCCAGCATAGGGGGGGTGGAACTGTTTTTT. Translating it yields CASIGGVELFF. This sequence joins TRBV25-1 and TRBJ1-4, with D perhaps TRBD1 (6 bases). V lost 7 bases and J 12 bases, leaving 12 bases between the germline ends. The CDR3 covers 11 residues. CDR1 is MGHDK and CDR2 is SYGVNS in the germline V gene.

The rearrangement links TRBV10-3 to TRBJ2-1; 9 nucleotides match TRBD2. There are 15 residues in the CDR3. Germline CDR1 is ENHRY and CDR2 is SYGVKD. The V and J ends lost 3 bases and 7 bases, in that order; junction bases with no gene match: 7. The CDR3 sequence is CAISDWREGTNEQFF. CDR3 DNA sequence: TGTGCCATCAGTGACTGGCGGGAGGGTACTAATGAGCAGTTCTTC.

The V call is TRBV9, the J call TRBJ1-1; the match to TRBD1 covers 10 bases. This CDR3 spans 14 amino acids. Germline V gene lookup returns CDR1 SGDLS and CDR2 YYNGEE. With V trimmed by 5 bases and J by 4 bases, 5 bases remained unmatched. The CDR3 region is CASSRQGASTEAFF. The CDR3 DNA reads as TGTGCCAGCAGTCGACAGGGGGCGAGCACTGAAGCTTTCTTT.

This clone was counted only a few times. The genes are TRBV6-5 and TRBJ1-5; the match to TRBD1 covers 9 bases. The CDR3 runs to 14 residues. Germline values: CDR1 MNHEY, CDR2 SVGAGI. The J segment lost 6 bases and the V segment lost 6 bases, leaving 6 bases of the junction unmatched. This CDR3 reads CASRNDRGSQPQHF. The CDR3 nucleotides are TGTGCCAGCAGGAACGACAGGGGGAGTCAGCCCCAGCATTTT.

V usage is TRBV10-2 and J usage is TRBJ2-7; TRBD2 agrees at 14 bases. The CDR3 length is 18 residues. Trimming removed 4 bases from V and 4 bases from J; junction bases left unmatched: 12. The germline CDR1 and CDR2 sequences are WSHSY and SAAADI. CDR3 DNA sequence: TGCGCCAGCAGTGCCCCGACTAGCGGGAGGGCCTACCGATACGAGCAGTACTTC. Protein sequence: CASSAPTSGRAYRYEQYF.

The genes are TRBV11-3 and TRBJ1-2, with 8 nucleotides matching TRBD1. Per germline, CDR1 SGHNT and CDR2 YENEEA. With V trimmed by 5 bases and J by 4 bases, 6 bases remained unmatched. This CDR3 is 14 amino acids long. The CDR3: CASSVSTGGYGYTF. The CDR3 region has the DNA TGTGCCAGCAGCGTCTCAACAGGGGGCTATGGCTACACCTTC. Supplemented by reference TRBV11-3 and TRBJ1-2, the full variable domain reads EAGVVQSPRYKIIEKKQPVAFWCNPISGHNTLYWYLQNLGQGPELLIRYENEEAVDDSQLPKDRFSAERLKGVDSTLKIQPAELGDSAVYLCASSVSTGGYGYTFGSGTRLTVV.

The chain carries TRBV12-5 and TRBJ2-3; D is possibly TRBD1 (6 bases). CDR3 length equals 14 residues. Trimming removed 6 bases from V and 2 bases from J, with 12 bases in between. Germline CDR1 is LGHNT and CDR2 is FRNRAP. The DNA for the CDR3 is TGTGCTAGTGGCCCAGGACAGATCACAGATACGCAGTATTTT. Protein: CASGPGQITDTQYF.

The chain is built from TRBV13 and TRBJ1-1; tentatively, D is TRBD1 (6 bases). The germline gives CDR1 PRHDT, CDR2 FYEKMQ (reference sequence). CDR3 length: 14 residues. V was trimmed by 5 bases and J by 8 bases, leaving 18 bases between them. The CDR3 bases are TGTGCCAGCAGCCTCCCAGGGGCTATAGCAGAAGCTTTCTTT. The encoded protein is CASSLPGAIAEAFF.

The chain joins TRBV6-2 or TRBV6-3 to TRBJ2-3, with TRBD2 as a possible D gene (6 bases). Between the trimmed V and J ends, which lost 2 bases and 0 bases, there was a span of 12 bases. Germline V gene sequence: CDR1 MNHEY, CDR2 SVGEGT. This CDR3 has 16 amino acids. The CDR3 coding sequence is TGTGCCAGCAGTTACGTCCTAGGGACTAGCACAGATACGCAGTATTTT. Protein: CASSYVLGTSTDTQYF.

The chain couples TRBV24-1 to TRBJ2-5, with D tentatively TRBD1 (6 bases). V was trimmed by 5 bases and J by 4 bases, leaving 19 bases between them. The CDR3 runs to 16 residues. Looked up from germline, CDR1 is KGHDR and CDR2 is SFDVKD. The CDR3 DNA reads as TGTGCCACCAGTGCCTCGAATCAGGGGCCCCCAGAGACCCAGTACTTC. Residues: CATSASNQGPPETQYF.

This chain connects TRBV7-6 to TRBJ1-3; no definite D call. The germline CDR1 and CDR2 sequences are SGHVS and FNYEAQ. V lost 5 bases, J lost 4 bases, and 6 bases lay in between. The CDR3 runs 12 residues. The CDR3 loop is CASSPLGNTIYF. For the CDR3, the DNA is TGTGCCAGCAGCCCCTTAGGAAACACCATATATTTT. Combining the CDR3 with reference TRBV7-6 and TRBJ1-3 gives the whole variable domain GAGVSQSPRYKVTKRGQDVALRCDPISGHVSLYWYRQALGQGPEFLTYFNYEAQQDKSGLPNDRFSAERPEGSISTLTIQRTEQRDSAMYRCASSPLGNTIYFGEGSWLTVV.

The rearrangement joins TRBV10-3 to TRBJ2-1; TRBD2 matches 10 bases. Trimming cost V 3 bases and J 7 bases; bases outside gene matches: 6. Per the germline V gene, CDR1 is ENHRY and CDR2 is SYGVKD. CDR3 length: 15 residues. The CDR3 protein is CAISELAGSGNEQFF. In DNA, the CDR3 is TGTGCCATCAGTGAACTAGCGGGGTCGGGGAATGAGCAGTTCTTC.

The chain couples TRBV6-5 to TRBJ1-1, with TRBD1 identical over 7 bases. CDR3 length: 13 amino acids. With 6 bases clipped from V and 4 bases from J, the junction kept 5 bases outside the gene matches. CDR1 MNHEY and CDR2 SVGAGI come from the germline V gene. CDR3 residues: CASRDTGVTEAFF. CDR3 coding DNA: TGTGCCAGCAGGGATACAGGGGTCACTGAAGCTTTCTTT.

V usage is TRBV27 and J usage is TRBJ2-1; 10 positions match TRBD2. The length of the CDR3 is 17 residues. The ends lost 9 bases at V and 3 bases at J; junction bases unmatched: 14. Germline V gene data show CDR1 as MNHEY and CDR2 as SMNVEV (reference sequence). The DNA for the CDR3 is TGTGCCAGTCGGGTTGGGGCATCTAGCGGGAGCTACAATGAGCAGTTCTTC. Residues: CASRVGASSGSYNEQFF.

V gene TRBV18 combines with J gene TRBJ2-3; 7 nucleotides agree with TRBD2. V trimming: 3 bases; J trimming: 2 bases; junction bases outside the gene matches: 8. Germline CDR1 and CDR2: KGHSH and LQKENI. This CDR3 contains 16 residues. The CDR3 nucleotides are TGTGCCAGCTCACCGCCGGGAGGACTCCCCACAGATACGCAGTATTTT. As protein: CASSPPGGLPTDTQYF.

In its sample, this clone was seen a few times. V usage is TRBV11-2 and J usage is TRBJ1-2; 7 nucleotides agree with TRBD1. V gave up 5 bases and J gave up 0 bases; unmatched junction bases: 6. The CDR3 extends over 15 amino acids. Germline loops: CDR1 SGHAT, CDR2 FQNNGV. This chain's CDR3 is CASSPLRGANYGYTF. The CDR3 DNA follows: TGTGCCAGCAGCCCCCTCAGGGGGGCTAACTATGGCTACACCTTC. Combining the CDR3 with reference TRBV11-2 and TRBJ1-2 gives the whole variable domain EAGVAQSPRYKIIEKRQSVAFWCNPISGHATLYWYQQILGQGPKLLIQFQNNGVVDDSQLPKDRFSAERLKGVDSTLKIQPAKLEDSAVYLCASSPLRGANYGYTFGSGTRLTVV.